The sequence of this T cell receptor beta chain was determined in a study of identical twins. This clonotype has ten or more counts. Template switching added a universal primer site; cDNA carried unique molecular identifiers. Each CDR3 protein is one row after TCRdb ran MiXCR on the 5' RACE reads. The table includes 250,000 to 350,000 distinct CDR3 sequences, approximately 8% detected once. The CDR3 sequence is 21 residues long. Germline CDR1 SGHRS, CDR2 YFSETQ. Germline trimming cut 0 bases from V and 4 bases from J; bases unmatched to any gene: 15. This same sample was also taken into another study, of yellow fever vaccine responses in identical twins.

The sequence was obtained from a young woman in good health. The chain is built from TRBV5-1 and TRBJ2-1; TRBD2 agrees at 14 bases. Material: memory (CD45RO+) T cells sorted from blood. The CDR3 is CASSLAGGLAGAEVRYNEQFF. The CDR3 DNA reads TGCGCCAGCAGCTTGGCCGGGGGACTAGCGGGAGCCGAAGTCCGATACAATGAGCAGTTCTTC.